The rows below give T cell receptor beta chains drawn from one sample of a study of T cell responses to AZD1222 COVID-19 vaccine. The method was immunoSEQ multiplex PCR; TCRdb's version includes in-frame clones alone and lacks a portion of them. The table records 95,000 or so clones, about 88% of them present only once. Sequencing was performed on peripheral blood, taken on day 0 of AZD1222 vaccination. The receptors here all came from an adult in good health. Each CDR3 is given with its conserved first and last residue. The D gene is left open where the match is weak. Some rows mark clone size as missing; the rest say once, few, many or name a class of expanded clone.

v_gene	j_gene	d_gene	abundance	CDR3aa	CDR3nt
TRBV7-2	TRBJ1-2	NA	NA	CASSLGERRGTF	TGTGCCAGCAGCTTGGGGGAAAGAAGGGGTACCTTC
TRBV12-3/TRBV12-4	TRBJ2-5	NA	NA	CASSFNRQETQYF	TGTGCCAGCAGTTTTAACAGGCAAGAGACCCAGTACTTC
TRBV27	TRBJ2-7	NA	NA	CASSLDGLGEQYF	TGTGCCAGCAGTTTGGATGGCCTGGGGGAGCAGTACTTC
TRBV6-6	TRBJ2-5	NA	NA	CASRLLGRQETQYF	TGTGCCAGCAGATTACTGGGACGTCAAGAGACCCAGTACTTC
TRBV4-3	TRBJ2-1	NA	NA	CASSHGTLNSYNEQFF	TGCGCCAGCAGCCACGGGACACTAAATTCCTACAATGAGCAGTTCTTC
TRBV30	TRBJ1-5	TRBD1	NA	CAWSVHGTGTGQPQHF	TGTGCCTGGAGTGTACACGGGACAGGGACGGGGCAGCCCCAGCATTTT
TRBV5-8	TRBJ2-7	TRBD1	NA	CASSLDGRTGLSYEQYF	TGTGCCAGCAGCTTGGATGGGAGGACAGGGCTATCCTACGAGCAGTACTTC
TRBV21-1	TRBJ1-1	NA	NA	CASRTHRRGGDTEAFF	TGTGCCAGCAGGACACATCGCAGGGGGGGGGACACTGAAGCTTTCTTT
TRBV28	TRBJ1-1	NA	once	CASSLVYTEAFF	TGTGCCAGCAGTTTGGTGTACACTGAAGCTTTCTTT
TRBV28	TRBJ1-4	NA	NA	CASSSFTGASNEKLFF	TGTGCCAGCAGCTCCTTTACGGGGGCTTCTAATGAAAAACTGTTTTTT
TRBV6-5	TRBJ2-2	NA	NA	CASSYWSSHTGELFF	TGTGCCAGCAGTTACTGGTCCTCTCACACCGGGGAGCTGTTTTTT
TRBV19	TRBJ1-1	TRBD1	NA	CATETGLRAFF	TGTGCCACCGAGACAGGGCTGAGGGCTTTCTTT
TRBV9	TRBJ1-3	NA	NA	CASSGNTIYF	TGTGCCAGCAGCGGAAACACCATATATTTT
TRBV11-2	TRBJ2-7	TRBD2	NA	CASSLTSGGAPYEQYF	TGTGCCAGCAGTCTAACTAGCGGGGGGGCACCCTACGAGCAGTACTTC
TRBV27	TRBJ2-5	TRBD1	NA	CASSSAGTGGRKTQYF	TGTGCCAGCAGTTCCGCCGGGACAGGGGGCAGAAAGACCCAGTACTTC
TRBV30	TRBJ2-7	NA	NA	CAWSAWTVSYEQYF	TGTGCCTGGAGTGCCTGGACAGTCTCCTACGAGCAGTACTTC
TRBV18	TRBJ1-1	NA	once	CASSPTESNTEAFF	TGTGCCAGCTCGCCGACGGAGTCGAACACTGAAGCTTTCTTT
TRBV28	TRBJ1-5	NA	NA	CASSFGAYSNQPQHF	TGTGCCAGCAGTTTTGGGGCGTATAGCAATCAGCCCCAGCATTTT
TRBV11-2	TRBJ1-1	NA	NA	CASSVAENTEAFF	TGTGCCAGCAGCGTCGCCGAGAACACTGAAGCTTTCTTT
TRBV7-6	TRBJ2-7	TRBD1	NA	CASSLVSGGTGSYEQYF	TGTGCCAGCAGCTTAGTCTCTGGTGGGACAGGGTCCTACGAGCAGTACTTC
TRBV4-1	TRBJ1-1	TRBD1	NA	CASSHRQGGGSSTEAFF	TGCGCCAGCAGCCACCGACAGGGCGGGGGATCGAGTACTGAAGCTTTCTTT
TRBV6-1	TRBJ1-2	NA	NA	CASSDRVGYGYTF	TGTGCCAGCAGTGACAGGGTAGGGTATGGCTACACCTTC
TRBV21-1	TRBJ1-2	NA	few	CASSTRDGYTF	TGTGCCAGCAGCACCAGGGACGGCTACACCTTC
TRBV5-4	TRBJ1-1	NA	NA	CASSFESGEAFF	TGTGCCAGCAGCTTTGAGTCAGGGGAAGCTTTCTTT
TRBV24-1	TRBJ2-3	TRBD2	NA	CATSGYSGGNTDTQYF	TGTGCCACCAGTGGCTATAGCGGGGGTAATACAGATACGCAGTATTTT
TRBV19	TRBJ1-1	NA	NA	CASSRNPNSQEAGEAFF	TGTGCCAGTAGTAGAAATCCAAATTCACAGGAGGCGGGAGAAGCTTTCTTT
TRBV30	TRBJ2-3	NA	NA	CAWTGITDTQYF	TGTGCCTGGACAGGGATCACAGATACGCAGTATTTT
TRBV3-1/TRBV3-2	TRBJ2-7	NA	NA	CASTSDREQYF	TGTGCCAGCACCTCCGACCGCGAGCAGTACTTC
TRBV5-4	TRBJ1-2	NA	once	CASNLWGGNYGYTF	TGTGCCAGCAACCTTTGGGGGGGTAACTATGGCTACACCTTC
TRBV2	TRBJ1-1	NA	few	CASSGPGRNTEAFF	TGTGCCAGCAGTGGACCGGGACGGAACACTGAAGCTTTCTTT
TRBV5-1	TRBJ1-4	TRBD1	NA	CASRMDRGAEKLFF	TGCGCCAGCAGAATGGACAGGGGTGCGGAAAAACTGTTTTTT
TRBV19	TRBJ2-2	NA	NA	CASKVKGQGNTGELFF	TGTGCCAGTAAGGTAAAGGGGCAAGGAAACACCGGGGAGCTGTTTTTT
TRBV7-9	TRBJ2-7	TRBD2	once	CASSRLAGNSYEQYF	TGTGCCAGCAGCCGACTAGCGGGGAACTCCTACGAGCAGTACTTC
TRBV6-5	TRBJ1-1	NA	NA	CASGRQTNTEAFF	TGTGCCAGCGGCAGGCAAACGAACACTGAAGCTTTCTTT
TRBV28	TRBJ2-5	NA	once	CASGAGQETQYF	TGTGCCTCCGGGGCCGGTCAAGAGACCCAGTACTTC
TRBV19	TRBJ1-5	NA	NA	CASSIDGSNQPQHF	TGTGCCAGTAGTATAGACGGTAGCAATCAGCCCCAGCATTTT
TRBV20-1	TRBJ1-2	NA	NA	CSASPGGVSDGYTF	TGCAGTGCTAGTCCGGGGGGCGTAAGTGATGGCTACACCTTC
TRBV5-4	TRBJ2-7	TRBD2	NA	CASSIERGSREQYF	TGTGCCAGCAGCATCGAGCGGGGGAGCCGCGAGCAGTACTTC
TRBV5-1	TRBJ2-3	NA	NA	CASSPYPEGPDTQYF	TGCGCCAGCAGCCCCTACCCCGAGGGTCCAGATACGCAGTATTTT
TRBV10-3	TRBJ2-5	TRBD1	NA	CAISESGTEETQYF	TGTGCCATCAGTGAGTCAGGGACAGAAGAGACCCAGTACTTC
TRBV5-1	TRBJ2-7	NA	NA	CASSRDGDYEQYF	TGCGCCAGCAGCCGGGACGGGGACTACGAGCAGTACTTC
TRBV6-5	TRBJ1-1	TRBD1	NA	CASSRDRRSEAFF	TGTGCCAGCAGTAGGGACAGAAGGAGTGAAGCTTTCTTT
TRBV11-3	TRBJ1-1	NA	NA	CASSLGANTEAFF	TGTGCCAGCAGCTTAGGCGCGAACACTGAAGCTTTCTTT
TRBV19	TRBJ1-2	NA	NA	CASSLAPGYGYTF	TGTGCCAGTAGTCTAGCGCCCGGTTATGGCTACACCTTC
TRBV20-1	TRBJ2-5	NA	NA	CSAIEWETQYF	TGCAGTGCGATAGAGTGGGAGACCCAGTACTTC
TRBV10-2	TRBJ1-2	NA	NA	CASSESYNYGYTF	TGCGCCAGCAGTGAGTCGTATAACTATGGCTACACCTTC
TRBV5-6	TRBJ1-5	TRBD1	NA	CASSKRTGISNQPQHF	TGTGCCAGCAGCAAAAGGACAGGGATAAGCAATCAGCCCCAGCATTTT
TRBV15	TRBJ2-5	TRBD2	NA	CATSRDIAGGQETQYF	TGTGCCACCAGCAGAGATATAGCGGGGGGGCAAGAGACCCAGTACTTC
TRBV6-5	TRBJ1-2	NA	once	CASSPLGGLSNGYTF	TGTGCCAGCAGCCCCCTCGGGGGTCTGAGCAATGGCTACACCTTC
TRBV13	TRBJ2-3	TRBD1	NA	CASSPRTGKGTDTQYF	TGTGCCAGCAGCCCCCGGACAGGGAAGGGTACAGATACGCAGTATTTT
TRBV25-1	TRBJ1-1	NA	NA	CASSELGGNTEAFF	TGTGCCAGCAGTGAACTTGGGGGGAACACTGAAGCTTTCTTT
TRBV19	TRBJ2-3	TRBD2	NA	CASKLAFSDTQYF	TGTGCCAGTAAACTAGCGTTCTCAGATACGCAGTATTTT
TRBV5-1	TRBJ2-5	NA	NA	CASQPGGGRETQYF	TGCGCCAGTCAACCTGGAGGGGGGCGGGAGACCCAGTACTTC